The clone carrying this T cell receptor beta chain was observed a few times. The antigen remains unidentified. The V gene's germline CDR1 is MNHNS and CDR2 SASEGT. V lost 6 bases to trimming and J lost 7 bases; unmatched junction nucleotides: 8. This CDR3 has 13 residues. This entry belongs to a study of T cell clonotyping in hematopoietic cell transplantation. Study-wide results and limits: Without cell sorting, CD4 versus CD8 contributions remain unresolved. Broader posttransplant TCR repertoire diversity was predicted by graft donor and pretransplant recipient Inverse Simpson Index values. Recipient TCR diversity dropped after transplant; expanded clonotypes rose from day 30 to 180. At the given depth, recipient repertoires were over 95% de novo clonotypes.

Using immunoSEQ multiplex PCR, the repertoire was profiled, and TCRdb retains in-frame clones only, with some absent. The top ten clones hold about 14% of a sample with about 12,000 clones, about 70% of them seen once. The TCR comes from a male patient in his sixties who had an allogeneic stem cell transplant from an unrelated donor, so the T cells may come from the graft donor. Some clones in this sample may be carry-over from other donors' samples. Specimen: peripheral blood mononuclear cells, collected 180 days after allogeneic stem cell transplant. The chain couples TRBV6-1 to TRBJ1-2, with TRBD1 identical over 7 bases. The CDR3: CASSVQGWSGYTF. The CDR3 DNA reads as TGTGCCAGCAGCGTACAGGGGTGGAGTGGCTACACCTTC.